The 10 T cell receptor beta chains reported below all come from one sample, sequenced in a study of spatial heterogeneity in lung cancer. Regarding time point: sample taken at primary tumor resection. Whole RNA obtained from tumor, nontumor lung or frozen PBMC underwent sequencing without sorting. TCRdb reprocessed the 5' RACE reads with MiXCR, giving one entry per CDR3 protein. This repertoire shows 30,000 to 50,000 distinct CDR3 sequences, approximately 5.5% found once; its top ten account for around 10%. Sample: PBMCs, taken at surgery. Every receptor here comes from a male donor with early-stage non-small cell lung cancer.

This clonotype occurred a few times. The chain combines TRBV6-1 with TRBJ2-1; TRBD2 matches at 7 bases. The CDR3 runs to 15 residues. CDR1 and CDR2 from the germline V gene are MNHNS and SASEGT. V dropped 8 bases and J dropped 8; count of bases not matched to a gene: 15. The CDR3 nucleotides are TGTGCCAGCGTTGGGGGGGGATACCTATCCCATGAGCAGTTCTTC. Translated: CASVGGGYLSHEQFF.

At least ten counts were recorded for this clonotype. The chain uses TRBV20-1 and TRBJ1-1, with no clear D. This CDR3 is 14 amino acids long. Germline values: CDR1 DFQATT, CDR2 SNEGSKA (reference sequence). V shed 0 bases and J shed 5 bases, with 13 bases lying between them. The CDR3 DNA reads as TGCAGTGCTAGAGATCCGGGAGGAAGAACTGAAGCTTTCTTT. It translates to CSARDPGGRTEAFF.

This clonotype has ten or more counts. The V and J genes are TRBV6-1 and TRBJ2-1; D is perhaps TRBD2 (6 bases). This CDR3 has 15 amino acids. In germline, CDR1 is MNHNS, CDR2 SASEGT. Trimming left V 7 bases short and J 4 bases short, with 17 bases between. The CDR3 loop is CASTRAGGSYNEQFF. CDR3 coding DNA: TGTGCCAGCACCCGAGCGGGCGGATCGTACAATGAGCAGTTCTTC.

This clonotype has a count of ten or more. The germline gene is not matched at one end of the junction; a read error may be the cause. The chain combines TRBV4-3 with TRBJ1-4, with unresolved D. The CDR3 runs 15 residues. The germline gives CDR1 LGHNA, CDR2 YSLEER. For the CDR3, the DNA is TGCGCCAGCAGCCAAGAAATTTTGCATCAGGAAAGACTGTTTTTT. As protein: CASSQEILHQERLFF.

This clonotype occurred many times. CDR3 nucleotide sequence: TGTGCCAGCTCACCCCCAACTCGCACAGATACGCAGTATTTT. Translating gives CASSPPTRTDTQYF. The chain joins TRBV18 to TRBJ2-3; D not certain. V was shortened by 3 bases and J by 1 base, with 8 bases between the two germline ends. This CDR3 contains 14 residues. Germline assignment: CDR1 KGHSH and CDR2 LQKENI.

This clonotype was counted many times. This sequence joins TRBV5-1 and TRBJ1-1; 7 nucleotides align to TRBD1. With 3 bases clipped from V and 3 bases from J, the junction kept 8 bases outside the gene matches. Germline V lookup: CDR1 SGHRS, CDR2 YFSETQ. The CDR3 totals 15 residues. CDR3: CASSSKGTDYTEAFF. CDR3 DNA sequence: TGCGCCAGCAGCTCCAAAGGGACAGACTACACTGAAGCTTTCTTT.

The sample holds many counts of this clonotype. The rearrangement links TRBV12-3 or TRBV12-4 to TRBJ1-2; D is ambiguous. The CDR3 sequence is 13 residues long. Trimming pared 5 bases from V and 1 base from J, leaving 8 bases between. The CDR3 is CASSLGDNYGYTF. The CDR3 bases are TGTGCCAGCAGTCTCGGGGATAACTATGGCTACACCTTC.

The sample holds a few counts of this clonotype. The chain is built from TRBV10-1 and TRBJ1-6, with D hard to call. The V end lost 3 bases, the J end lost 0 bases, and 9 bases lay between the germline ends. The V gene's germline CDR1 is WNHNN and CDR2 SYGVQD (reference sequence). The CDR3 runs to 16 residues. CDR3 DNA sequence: TGCGCCAGCAGTGAAGGCCCGGGCTCCTATAATTCACCCCTCCACTTT. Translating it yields CASSEGPGSYNSPLHF.

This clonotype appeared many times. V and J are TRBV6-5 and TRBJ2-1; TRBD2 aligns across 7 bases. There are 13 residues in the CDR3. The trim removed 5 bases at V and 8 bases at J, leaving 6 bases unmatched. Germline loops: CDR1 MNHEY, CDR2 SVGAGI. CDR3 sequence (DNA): TGTGCCAGCAGTAAAGCGGGGAGGGATGAGCAGTTCTTC. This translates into CASSKAGRDEQFF.

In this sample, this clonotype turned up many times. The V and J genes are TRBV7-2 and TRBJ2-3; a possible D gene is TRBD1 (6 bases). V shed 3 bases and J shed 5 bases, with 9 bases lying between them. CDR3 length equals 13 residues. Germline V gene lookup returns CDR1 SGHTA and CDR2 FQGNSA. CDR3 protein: CASSFGGEDTQYF. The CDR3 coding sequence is TGTGCCAGCAGCTTTGGGGGCGAAGATACGCAGTATTTT. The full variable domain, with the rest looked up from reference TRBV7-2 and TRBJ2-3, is GAGVSQSPSNKVTEKGKDVELRCDPISGHTALYWYRQSLGQGLEFLIYFQGNSAPDKSGLPSDRFSAERTGGSVSTLTIQRTQQEDSAVYLCASSFGGEDTQYFGPGTRLTVL.